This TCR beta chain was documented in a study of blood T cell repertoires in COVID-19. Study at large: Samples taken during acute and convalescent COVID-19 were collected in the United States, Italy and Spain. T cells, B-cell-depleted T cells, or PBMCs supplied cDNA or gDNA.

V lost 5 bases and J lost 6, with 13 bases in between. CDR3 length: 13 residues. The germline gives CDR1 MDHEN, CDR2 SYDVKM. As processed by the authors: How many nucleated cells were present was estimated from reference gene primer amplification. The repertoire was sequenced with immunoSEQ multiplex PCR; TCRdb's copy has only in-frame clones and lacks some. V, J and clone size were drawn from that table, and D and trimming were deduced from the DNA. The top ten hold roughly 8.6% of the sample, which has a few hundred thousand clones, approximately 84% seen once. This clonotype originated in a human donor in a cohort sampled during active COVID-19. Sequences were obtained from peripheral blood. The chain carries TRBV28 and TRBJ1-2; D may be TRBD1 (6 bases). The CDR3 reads CASSPQGNDGYTF. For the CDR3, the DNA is TGTGCCAGCAGTCCGCAGGGGAATGATGGCTACACCTTC.